Listed below are T cell receptor beta chains from one sample, sequenced in a study of graft-versus-host responses after intestinal transplantation. Only in-frame clones appear in the TCRdb table, and some are missing; sequencing was by immunoSEQ multiplex PCR. This table holds about 120,000 clones, 75% to 95% found once. No antigen has been assigned to these receptors. This sample comprised unstimulated CD4+ T cells sorted from spleen or lymph node cells, obtained before intestinal transplant. Receptor source: a human donor who received an intestinal transplant. The CDR3 runs from the conserved cysteine through the conserved F or W.

V gene	J gene	CDR3 protein
TRBV19	TRBJ1-5	CASSMPGPNQPQHF
TRBV11-2	TRBJ2-1	CASSLEASGRLRNEQFF
TRBV9	TRBJ2-1	CASSVLPGGRLGSFYNEQFF
TRBV28	TRBJ1-2	CASSETGNNYGYTF
TRBV11-2	TRBJ2-7	CASSSSSGRAYEQYF
TRBV5-4	TRBJ1-5	CASSFSGNNQPQHF
TRBV7-8	TRBJ2-1	CASSRGRVYNEQFF
TRBV5-1	TRBJ1-6	CASSLQGDYNSPLHF
TRBV28	TRBJ2-7	CASSLRDSNSYEQYF
TRBV2	TRBJ2-2	CASSAPQGAGELFF
TRBV4-3	TRBJ2-1	CASSQDIRGAPYNEQFF
TRBV27	TRBJ2-7	CASSPLGGGDPDRLYEQYF
TRBV7-2	TRBJ1-6	CASSLVQGLNSPLHF
TRBV5-4	TRBJ2-3	CASSFSGGRADTQYF
TRBV5-1	TRBJ2-3	CASSLVGEPDTQYF
TRBV10-3	TRBJ2-3	CAIKVEGAATRTDTQYF
TRBV30	TRBJ1-2	CAWSPGTGNYGYTF
TRBV28	TRBJ2-2	CASSYRDKNTGELFF
TRBV27	TRBJ2-3	CASSLRGGHTDTQYF
TRBV4-1	TRBJ1-2	CASSQEEGASPFRTSLFYGYTF